This passage covers 21 T cell receptor beta chains from one sample sequenced in a study of cytomegalovirus exposure and HLA in healthy donors. The study ran its PCR with 60 Vbeta and 13 Jbeta primers. Generated by immunoSEQ multiplex PCR, the TCRdb table keeps only in-frame clones and is missing some. The sample has approximately 140,000 clones; about 60% are singletons. Sequenced sample: PBMCs. The receptors were sampled from a woman aged 60-75 years in good health and CMV-seropositive.

The chain links TRBV11-2 to TRBJ1-2; 7 nucleotides agree with TRBD1. Germline V lookup: CDR1 SGHAT, CDR2 FQNNGV. V was clipped by 5 bases and J by 4 bases; unmatched bases: 10. The CDR3 is made up of 15 amino acids. The CDR3, as DNA: TGTGCCAGCAGCCCCTGGACAGGCCCCGGCTATGGCTACACCTTC. It encodes CASSPWTGPGYGYTF.

This clone was counted a single time. The chain employs TRBV11-2 and TRBJ2-7, with a tentative D call TRBD1 (5 bases). Per germline, CDR1 SGHAT and CDR2 FQNNGV. Trimming removed 1 base at V and 4 bases at J, with 11 bases between. There are 14 residues in the CDR3. CDR3 loop: CASSLVLAGYEQYF. The CDR3 nucleotides are TGTGCCAGCAGCTTAGTCCTGGCAGGGTACGAGCAGTACTTC.

This chain links TRBV4-3 with TRBJ1-2, with a possible D match to TRBD1 (5 bases). The V and J ends lost 1 base and 3 bases respectively, with 24 bases between them. Germline values: CDR1 LGHNA, CDR2 YSLEER. The CDR3 loop spans 19 amino acids. The CDR3 sequence is CASSQGVLRWEQAHYGYTF. The CDR3 DNA reads TGCGCCAGCAGCCAAGGGGTTCTTCGGTGGGAACAGGCCCACTATGGCTACACCTTC.

The rearrangement joins TRBV28 to TRBJ1-2; a weak D match, TRBD1 (6 bases). The germline CDR1 and CDR2 sequences are MDHEN and SYDVKM. The length of the CDR3 is 15 residues. Trimming shortened V by 2 bases and J by 4 bases, and 14 bases separated the two germline ends. The CDR3 nucleotides are TGTGCCAGCAGTTTACCGTCACAGGGCGGCTATGGCTACACCTTC. Encoded protein: CASSLPSQGGYGYTF.

V gene TRBV6-6 combines with J gene TRBJ2-2; possibly TRBD1 for D (6 bases). Trimming cost V 2 bases and J 2 bases, with 12 bases left between them. The CDR3 totals 16 residues. CDR1 is MNHNY and CDR2 is SVGAGI in the germline V gene (reference sequence). CDR3 loop: CASSYPGTSNTGELFF. The CDR3 coding sequence is TGTGCCAGCAGTTACCCCGGGACATCAAACACCGGGGAGCTGTTTTTT.

This clone was observed a few times. The chain carries TRBV2 and TRBJ1-5; the match to TRBD1 covers 9 bases. The V gene end was trimmed by 5 bases and the J gene end by 4 bases; junction bases not matched to a gene: 3. This CDR3 is 14 amino acids long. Germline V gene sequence: CDR1 SNHLY, CDR2 FYNNEI. The chain's CDR3 is CASSSGQGNQPQHF. Written as DNA, the CDR3 is TGTGCCAGCAGTTCCGGACAGGGGAATCAGCCCCAGCATTTT.

J is TRBJ1-4 and V is TRBV5-1; D not certain. CDR1 and CDR2 from the germline V gene are SGHRS and YFSETQ. The V gene lost 0 bases and the J gene lost 11 bases, with 14 bases spanning the gap. This CDR3 contains 14 residues. Here the CDR3 DNA reads TGCGCCAGCAGCTTGGAGTTGAGGGCCGGGAAACTGTTTTTT. Protein: CASSLELRAGKLFF.

The chain employs TRBV18 and TRBJ1-5; TRBD1 might be the D (5 bases). Trimming took off 3 bases at V and 0 bases at J, with 6 bases between the two ends. Germline CDR1 KGHSH, CDR2 LQKENI. This CDR3 has 14 residues. The chain's CDR3 is CASSPQGSNQPQHF. The CDR3 DNA is TGTGCCAGCTCACCTCAGGGTAGCAATCAGCCCCAGCATTTT. Based on the CDR3 plus reference TRBV18 and TRBJ1-5, the full variable domain is NAGVMQNPRHLVRRRGQEARLRCSPMKGHSHVYWYRQLPEEGLKFMVYLQKENIIDESGMPKERFSAEFPKEGPSILRIQQVVRGDSAAYFCASSPQGSNQPQHFGDGTRLSIL.

V gene TRBV5-1 combines with J gene TRBJ2-7; tentative D call: TRBD2 (6 bases). Trimming took 0 bases from V and 5 from J, leaving 21 bases between them. Germline V lookup: CDR1 SGHRS, CDR2 YFSETQ. This CDR3 is 17 amino acids long. The CDR3 reads CASSLAGVLGGSHEQYF. CDR3 nucleotides: TGCGCCAGCAGCTTGGCGGGAGTTTTGGGCGGGTCCCACGAGCAGTACTTC.

DNA for the CDR3: TGTGCCAGCAGTTCCGGACAGGGTAACACTGAAGCTTTCTTT. This translates into CASSSGQGNTEAFF. This chain joins TRBV7-2 and TRBJ1-1; 8 nucleotides match TRBD1. V was pared by 6 bases and J by 2 bases, with 5 bases of the junction left unmatched. There are 14 residues in the CDR3. Germline V CDR1 and CDR2: SGHTA, FQGNSA.

This chain joins TRBV7-9 and TRBJ2-5, with TRBD2 identical over 7 bases. Unmatched junction bases numbered 8, after V lost 5 bases and J lost 5 bases. CDR1 is SEHNR and CDR2 is FQNEAQ in the germline V gene (reference sequence). This CDR3 spans 14 amino acids. The CDR3 sequence is CASSAGESGETQYF. The CDR3 DNA is TGTGCCAGCAGCGCGGGGGAGTCAGGGGAGACCCAGTACTTC.

This sequence joins TRBV19 and TRBJ1-6, with TRBD1 as a possible D gene (5 bases). Trimming shortened V by 8 bases and J by 7 bases, and 12 bases separated the two germline ends. The CDR3 has 13 residues. Germline V CDR1 and CDR2: LNHDA, SQIVND (reference sequence). The CDR3 DNA is TGTGCCAGTTCGGACATTCGGAATTCACCCCTCCACTTT. It encodes CASSDIRNSPLHF.

This chain links TRBV4-3 with TRBJ1-1; the D gene is possibly TRBD1 (6 bases). V was clipped by 0 bases and J by 5 bases, with 13 bases between them. The CDR3 has 15 amino acids. Germline V gives CDR1 LGHNA, CDR2 YSLEER. Written as DNA, the CDR3 is TGCGCCAGCAGCCAAGATCATCGAGGGGGAACTGAAGCTTTCTTT. Amino acids: CASSQDHRGGTEAFF.

This clone occurred a few times. The rearrangement uses TRBV5-8 and TRBJ2-1; TRBD2 aligns across 10 bases. The germline V gene has CDR1 SGHTS and CDR2 YDEGEE. The CDR3 is made up of 15 amino acids. J was trimmed by 8 bases and V by 0 bases; bases with no gene match: 5. CDR3 sequence: CASSLEAGGPYEQFF. The DNA for the CDR3 is TGTGCCAGCAGCTTGGAAGCGGGAGGGCCATATGAGCAGTTCTTC.

V is TRBV2 and J is TRBJ2-7, with a possible D match to TRBD2 (5 bases). V was shortened by 4 bases and J by 2 bases, with 12 bases between the two germline ends. This CDR3 is 14 amino acids long. Germline-derived CDR1 and CDR2 are SNHLY and FYNNEI. CDR3 bases: TGTGCCAGCAGTGTGAATAGCGCGACCTACGAGCAGTACTTC. The encoded protein is CASSVNSATYEQYF.

The chain recombines TRBV12-2 with TRBJ2-6; the table gives TRBD1 as D, unverified against the DNA. TRBV12-2 is a recognized pseudogene. The length of the CDR3 is 22 residues. CDR3 nucleotide sequence: TGTGCAAGTCGCTTACCGACGTTCCATACAGAATCGAGAAAGGTCTGGGCCAACGTCCTGACTTTC. Protein sequence: CASRLPTFHTESRKVWANVLTF.

In this sample, this clone turned up a few times. J is TRBJ2-1 and V is TRBV2; 13 nucleotides align to TRBD2. This CDR3 is built from 16 residues. The trim removed 7 bases at V and 8 bases at J, leaving 11 bases unmatched. The V gene's germline CDR1 is SNHLY and CDR2 FYNNEI. CDR3 nucleotides: TGTGCCAGCAAGGGCCCCTGGACTAGCGGGAGCGATGAGCAGTTCTTC. This codes for CASKGPWTSGSDEQFF.

V usage is TRBV5-1 and J usage is TRBJ2-1, with 7 bases lining up with TRBD2. CDR1 is SGHRS, CDR2 YFSETQ, per germline. The V and J ends lost 5 bases and 4 bases, in that order; junction bases with no gene match: 12. The CDR3 runs 16 residues. DNA of the CDR3: TGCGCCAGCAGGCAAACGGGGGGAGGTCCTTACAATGAGCAGTTCTTC. It yields the protein CASRQTGGGPYNEQFF.

The chain links TRBV28 to TRBJ2-7; D is ambiguous. The germline gives CDR1 MDHEN, CDR2 SYDVKM. Trimming cost V 10 bases and J 0 bases, with 16 bases left between them. CDR3 length: 14 residues. The chain's CDR3 is CATVSTLSSYEQYF. In DNA form, the CDR3 reads TGTGCCACCGTATCGACTTTAAGCTCCTACGAGCAGTACTTC.

The genes are TRBV5-8 and TRBJ2-7; 7 bases fit TRBD2. The CDR3 totals 14 residues. The germline gives CDR1 SGHTS, CDR2 YDEGEE. The V and J ends lost 2 bases and 6 bases, in that order; junction bases with no gene match: 8. The chain's CDR3 is CASSFPAGTVEQYF. The CDR3 DNA sequence: TGTGCCAGCAGCTTTCCAGCGGGAACGGTCGAGCAGTACTTC.

This sequence joins TRBV2 and TRBJ2-7; 7 nucleotides align to TRBD1. Germline V gene lookup returns CDR1 SNHLY and CDR2 FYNNEI. V was pared by 3 bases and J by 0 bases, with 5 bases of the junction left unmatched. The CDR3 is made up of 15 amino acids. CDR3 region: CASSEWTGNSYEQYF. The CDR3 DNA sequence: TGTGCCAGCAGTGAGTGGACAGGCAACTCCTACGAGCAGTACTTC. The whole variable domain, filled in from reference TRBV2 and TRBJ2-7, reads EPEVTQTPSHQVTQMGQEVILRCVPISNHLYFYWYRQILGQKVEFLVSFYNNEISEKSEIFDDQFSVERPDGSNFTLKIRSTKLEDSAMYFCASSEWTGNSYEQYFGPGTRLTVT.